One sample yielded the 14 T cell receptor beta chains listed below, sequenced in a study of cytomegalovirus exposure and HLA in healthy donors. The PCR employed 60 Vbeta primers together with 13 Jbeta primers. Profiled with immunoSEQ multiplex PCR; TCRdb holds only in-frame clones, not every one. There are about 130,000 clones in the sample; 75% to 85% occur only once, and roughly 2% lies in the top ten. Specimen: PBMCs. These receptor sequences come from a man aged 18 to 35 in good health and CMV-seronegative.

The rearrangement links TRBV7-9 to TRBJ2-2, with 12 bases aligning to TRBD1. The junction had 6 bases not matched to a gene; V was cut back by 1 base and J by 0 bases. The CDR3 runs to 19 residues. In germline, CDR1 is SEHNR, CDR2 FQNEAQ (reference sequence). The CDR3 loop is CASSLGDRGHPSNTGELFF. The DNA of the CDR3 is TGTGCCAGCAGCTTAGGGGACAGGGGGCACCCCTCGAACACCGGGGAGCTGTTTTTT. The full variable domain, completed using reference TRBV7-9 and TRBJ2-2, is DTGVSQNPRHKITKRGQNVTFRCDPISEHNRLYWYRQTLGQGPEFLTYFQNEAQLEKSRLLSDRFSAERPKGSFSTLEIQRTEQGDSAMYLCASSLGDRGHPSNTGELFFGEGSRLTVL.

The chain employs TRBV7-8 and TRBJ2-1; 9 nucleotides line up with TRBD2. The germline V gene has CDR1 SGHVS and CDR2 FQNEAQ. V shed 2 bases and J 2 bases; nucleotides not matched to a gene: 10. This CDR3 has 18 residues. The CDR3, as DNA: TGTGCCAGCAGCTTAAGGCCCCCTAGCGGGGTTGCCTACAATGAGCAGTTCTTC. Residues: CASSLRPPSGVAYNEQFF.

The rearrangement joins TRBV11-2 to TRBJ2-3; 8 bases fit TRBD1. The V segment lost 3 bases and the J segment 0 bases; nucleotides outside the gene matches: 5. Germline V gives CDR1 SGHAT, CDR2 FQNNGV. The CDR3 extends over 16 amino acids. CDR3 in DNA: TGTGCCAGCAGCTTGACAGGGGCGGCTAGCACAGATACGCAGTATTTT. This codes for CASSLTGAASTDTQYF.

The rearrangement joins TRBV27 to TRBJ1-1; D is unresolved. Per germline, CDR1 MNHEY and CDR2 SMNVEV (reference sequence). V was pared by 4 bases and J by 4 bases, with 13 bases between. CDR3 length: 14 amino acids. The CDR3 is CASSSQRDGTEAFF. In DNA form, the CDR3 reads TGTGCCAGCAGTTCCCAGAGGGATGGCACTGAAGCTTTCTTT.

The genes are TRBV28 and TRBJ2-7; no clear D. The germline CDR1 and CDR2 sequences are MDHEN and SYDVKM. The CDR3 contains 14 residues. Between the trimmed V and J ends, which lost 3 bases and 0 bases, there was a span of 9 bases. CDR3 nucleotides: TGTGCCAGCAGTTTGCGCGGCACCTCCTACGAGCAGTACTTC. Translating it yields CASSLRGTSYEQYF.

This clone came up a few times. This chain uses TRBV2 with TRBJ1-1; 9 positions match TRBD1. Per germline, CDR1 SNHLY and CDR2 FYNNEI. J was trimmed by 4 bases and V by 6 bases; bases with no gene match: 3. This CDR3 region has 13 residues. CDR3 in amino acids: CASRGTGSTEAFF. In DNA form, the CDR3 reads TGTGCCAGCAGAGGGACAGGGAGCACTGAAGCTTTCTTT. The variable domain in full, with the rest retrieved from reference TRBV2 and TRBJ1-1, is EPEVTQTPSHQVTQMGQEVILRCVPISNHLYFYWYRQILGQKVEFLVSFYNNEISEKSEIFDDQFSVERPDGSNFTLKIRSTKLEDSAMYFCASRGTGSTEAFFGQGTRLTVV.

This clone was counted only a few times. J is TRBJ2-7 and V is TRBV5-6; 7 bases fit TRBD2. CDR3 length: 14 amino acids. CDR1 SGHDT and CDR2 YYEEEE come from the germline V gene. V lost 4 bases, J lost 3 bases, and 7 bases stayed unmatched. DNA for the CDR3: TGTGCCAGCAGCGTAAGCGGGATGAACTACGAGCAGTACGTC. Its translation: CASSVSGMNYEQYV.

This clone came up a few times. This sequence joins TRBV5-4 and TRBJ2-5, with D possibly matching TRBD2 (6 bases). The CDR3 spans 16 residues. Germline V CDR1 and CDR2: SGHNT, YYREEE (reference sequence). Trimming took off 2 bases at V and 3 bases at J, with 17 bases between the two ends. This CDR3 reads CASSLGGGNLKETQYF. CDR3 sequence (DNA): TGTGCCAGCAGCTTAGGCGGCGGGAACTTGAAAGAGACCCAGTACTTC.

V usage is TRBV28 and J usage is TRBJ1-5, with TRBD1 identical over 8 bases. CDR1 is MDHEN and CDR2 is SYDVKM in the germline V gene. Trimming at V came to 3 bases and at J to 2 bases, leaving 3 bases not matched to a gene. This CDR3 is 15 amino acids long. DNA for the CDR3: TGTGCCAGCAGTTTGACAGGGGCCCGCAATCAGCCCCAGCATTTT. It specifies CASSLTGARNQPQHF.

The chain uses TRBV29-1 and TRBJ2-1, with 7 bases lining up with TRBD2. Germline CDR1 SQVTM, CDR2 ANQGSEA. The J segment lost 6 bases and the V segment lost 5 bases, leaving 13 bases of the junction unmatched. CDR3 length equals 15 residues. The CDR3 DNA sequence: TGCAGCGTTAGGAAGACCCCTAGCGGAGCCAATGAGCAGTTCTTC. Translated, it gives CSVRKTPSGANEQFF.

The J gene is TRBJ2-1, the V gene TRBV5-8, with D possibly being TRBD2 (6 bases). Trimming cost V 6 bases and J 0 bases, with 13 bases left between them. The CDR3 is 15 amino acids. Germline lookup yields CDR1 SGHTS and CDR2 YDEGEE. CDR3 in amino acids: CASTNRGSSYNEQFF. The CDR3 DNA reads TGTGCCAGCACAAATCGGGGGAGCTCCTACAATGAGCAGTTCTTC.

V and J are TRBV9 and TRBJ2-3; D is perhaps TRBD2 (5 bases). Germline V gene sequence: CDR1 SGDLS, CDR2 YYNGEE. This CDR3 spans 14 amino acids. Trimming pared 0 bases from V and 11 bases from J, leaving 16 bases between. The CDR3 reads CASSVASRDRGQYF. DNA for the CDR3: TGTGCCAGCAGCGTAGCTAGCCGAGATCGGGGGCAGTATTTT.

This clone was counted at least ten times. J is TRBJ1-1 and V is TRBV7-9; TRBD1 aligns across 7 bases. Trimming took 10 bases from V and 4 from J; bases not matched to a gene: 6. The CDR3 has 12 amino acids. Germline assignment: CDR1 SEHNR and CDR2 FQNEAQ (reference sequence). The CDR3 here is CATNRGLTEAFF. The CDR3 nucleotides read TGTGCCACGAACAGGGGACTCACTGAAGCTTTCTTT.

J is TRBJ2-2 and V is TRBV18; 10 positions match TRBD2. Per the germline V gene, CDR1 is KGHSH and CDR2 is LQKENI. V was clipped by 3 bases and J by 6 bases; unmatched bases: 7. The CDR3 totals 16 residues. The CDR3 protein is CASSPVRLAGAGELFF. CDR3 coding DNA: TGTGCCAGCTCACCCGTCAGACTAGCGGGTGCCGGGGAGCTGTTTTTT.